This record looks at one T cell receptor (beta chain) sequence and its context. What this receptor recognizes is not known. Within one base of it there is no much larger clone, and no base qualities were kept. The sample comes from a study of control samples from healthy donors and cancer patients (dated by TCRdb to the early 2020s). Trimmed from V: 6 bases; trimmed from J: 3 bases; junction bases lacking a gene match: 4. The CDR3, cysteine through phenylalanine, is 13 amino acids long. The only DNA kept is the CDR3, 39 bases in frame from the first base. Based on the germline V gene, the CDR1 and CDR2 sequences are MDHEN and SYDVKM. Receptors were amplified or captured by the immunoSEQ multiplex PCR assay. Drawn from immuneACCESS, this table holds only the in-frame rearrangements with V and J called that TCRdb kept. Clones are partly lost; checked studies trace under half to an unresolved V gene and leave the rest unexplained. Recorded for this sample are 35,000 to 45,000 clones; approximately 90% of them occurred a single time. The ten largest clones add up to roughly 23% of the sample.

Sequenced input: PBMCs. The V and J segments used are TRBV28 and TRBJ1-2; 7 junctional bases match TRBD1. The sequence came from a woman between 35 and 50 years old with head and neck cancer. The sequenced DNA is TGTGCCAGCAGGGCAGGGGGAGACTATGGCTACACCTTC. Its translation reads: CASRAGGDYGYTF.